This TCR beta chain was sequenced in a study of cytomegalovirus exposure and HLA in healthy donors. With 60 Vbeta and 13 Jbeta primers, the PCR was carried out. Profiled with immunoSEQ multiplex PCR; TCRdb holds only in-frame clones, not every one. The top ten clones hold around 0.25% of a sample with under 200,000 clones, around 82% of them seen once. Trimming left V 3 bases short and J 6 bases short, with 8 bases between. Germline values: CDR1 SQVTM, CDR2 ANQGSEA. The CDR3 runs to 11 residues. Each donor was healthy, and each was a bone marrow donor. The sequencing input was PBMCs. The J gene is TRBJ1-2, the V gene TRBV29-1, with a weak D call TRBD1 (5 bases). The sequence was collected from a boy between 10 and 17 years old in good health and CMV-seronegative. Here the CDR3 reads CSVEEGDGYTF. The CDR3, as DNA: TGCAGCGTTGAGGAAGGGGATGGCTACACCTTC. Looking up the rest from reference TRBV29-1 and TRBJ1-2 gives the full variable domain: SAVISQKPSRDICQRGTSLTIQCQVDSQVTMMFWYRQQPGQSLTLIATANQGSEATYESGFVIDKFPISRPNLTFSTLTVSNMSPEDSSIYLCSVEEGDGYTFGSGTRLTVV.